This T cell receptor beta chain originates from a study of post-analysis software for immune sequencing data. About the study: Both relapsing-remitting and secondary progressive multiple sclerosis featured among the disease courses, as did progressive-relapsing multiple sclerosis. Study findings and constraints: Batch-matched samples strongly co-clustered by F measure. In patients, a few TRBV segments were more frequent than in controls, with TRBV5-6, TRBV5-1 and TRBV20-1 among them. In multiple sclerosis, normalized Chao1 diversity was significantly below that of controls.

TCR beta libraries were prepared from cDNA with unique molecular identifiers. Each batch of about 1 to 11 million T cells produced approximately 470,000 cDNA molecules. MiXCR was run by TCRdb on the PCR reads, yielding one entry per CDR3 protein. The sample yields about 430,000 distinct CDR3 sequences, over 30% seen once. This CDR3 spans 17 amino acids. Per the germline V gene, CDR1 is KGHSH and CDR2 is LQKENI. V was cut by 3 bases and J by 3 bases, with 18 bases left in between. A word on this clonotype: Its antigen is currently unknown.

The sequenced sample consisted of blood. The origin of this receptor is a girl aged 2 to 10 with multiple sclerosis. The rearrangement joins TRBV18 to TRBJ1-3; D is unclear. The CDR3 reads CASSPDGSAILGNTIYF. The CDR3 nucleotides read TGTGCCAGCTCACCTGACGGGAGTGCTATTCTTGGAAACACCATATATTTT.